This T cell receptor beta chain was sequenced for a study of blood T cell repertoires in COVID-19. Background on the study: The United States, Italy and Spain provided the acute and convalescent COVID-19 samples. Sample material is recorded as cDNA or gDNA derived from T cells, B-cell-depleted T cells, or PBMCs.

This CDR3 is built from 12 residues. Germline V gene data show CDR1 as SGHAT and CDR2 as FQNNGV. V shed 5 bases, J shed 8 bases, and the junction held 4 bases outside the gene matches. As processed by the authors: Nucleated cell counts were estimated from reference gene primer amplification. The repertoire was sequenced with immunoSEQ multiplex PCR; TCRdb's copy has only in-frame clones and lacks some. V and J calls and clone size are copied from that table; D and trimming were computed from the DNA. This table holds roughly 130,000 clones, about four fifths found once. The clonotype comes from a young woman who had recovered from COVID-19. Sequencing used peripheral blood. The chain carries TRBV11-2 and TRBJ2-3; TRBD1 agrees at 7 bases. CDR3 DNA: TGTGCCAGCAGCCGACAGGGTGGTACGCAGTATTTT. Its protein is CASSRQGGTQYF.